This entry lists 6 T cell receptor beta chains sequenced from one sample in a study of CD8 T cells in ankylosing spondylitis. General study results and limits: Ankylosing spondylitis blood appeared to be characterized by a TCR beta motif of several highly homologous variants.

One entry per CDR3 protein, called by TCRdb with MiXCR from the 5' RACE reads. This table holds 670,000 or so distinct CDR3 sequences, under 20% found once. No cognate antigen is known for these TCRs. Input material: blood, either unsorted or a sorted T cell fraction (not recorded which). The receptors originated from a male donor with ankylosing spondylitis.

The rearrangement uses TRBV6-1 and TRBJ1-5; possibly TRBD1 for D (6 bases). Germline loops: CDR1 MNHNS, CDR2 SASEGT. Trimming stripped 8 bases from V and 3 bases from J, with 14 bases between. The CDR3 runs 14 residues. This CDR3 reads CASSPGDNNQPQHF. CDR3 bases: TGTGCCAGCTCCCCAGGGGATAACAATCAGCCCCAGCATTTT.

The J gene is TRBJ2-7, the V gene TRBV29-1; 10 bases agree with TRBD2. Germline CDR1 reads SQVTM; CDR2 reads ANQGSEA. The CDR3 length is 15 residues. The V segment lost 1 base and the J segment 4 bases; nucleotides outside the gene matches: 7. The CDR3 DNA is TGCAGCGTTGAAGTTGATAGCGGGAGGAGGTACGAGCAGTACTTC. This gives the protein CSVEVDSGRRYEQYF.

The CDR3 sequence is CASSAPGVGLAGDETQYF. The CDR3 coding sequence is TGTGCCAGCAGCGCACCGGGTGTGGGACTAGCGGGGGATGAGACCCAGTACTTC. V is TRBV9 and J is TRBJ2-5; 14 bases are shared with TRBD2. V was clipped by 3 bases and J by 5 bases; unmatched bases: 12. Germline CDR1 SGDLS, CDR2 YYNGEE. CDR3 length: 18 amino acids. The full variable domain, its missing parts supplied by reference TRBV9 and TRBJ2-5, is DSGVTQTPKHLITATGQRVTLRCSPRSGDLSVYWYQQSLDQGLQFLIQYYNGEERAKGNILERFSAQQFPDLHSELNLSSLELGDSALYFCASSAPGVGLAGDETQYFGPGTRLLVL.

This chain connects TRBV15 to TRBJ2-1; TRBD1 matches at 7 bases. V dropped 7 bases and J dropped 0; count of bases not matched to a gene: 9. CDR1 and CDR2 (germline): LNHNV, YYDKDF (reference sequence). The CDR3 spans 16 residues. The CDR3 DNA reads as TGTGCCACCAAAACGACAGGGAGCTACTCCTACAATGAGCAGTTCTTC. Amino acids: CATKTTGSYSYNEQFF.

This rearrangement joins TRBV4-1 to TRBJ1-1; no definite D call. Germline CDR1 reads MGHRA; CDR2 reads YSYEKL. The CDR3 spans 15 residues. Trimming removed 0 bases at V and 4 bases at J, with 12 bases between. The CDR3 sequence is CASSQDPWGGTEAFF. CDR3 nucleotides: TGCGCCAGCAGCCAAGATCCGTGGGGAGGCACTGAAGCTTTCTTT.

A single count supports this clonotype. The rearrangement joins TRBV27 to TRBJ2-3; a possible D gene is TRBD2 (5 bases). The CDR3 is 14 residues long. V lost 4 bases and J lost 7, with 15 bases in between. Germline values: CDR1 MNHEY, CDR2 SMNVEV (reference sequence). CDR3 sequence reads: CASSSRTQTNTQYF. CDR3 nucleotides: TGTGCCAGCAGTTCAAGAACGCAGACTAATACGCAGTATTTT.